The sample holds one count of the clone carrying this TCR beta chain. Its antigen is unidentified. Vbeta (60) and Jbeta (13) primers were used in the PCR. Profiled with immunoSEQ multiplex PCR; TCRdb holds only in-frame clones, not every one. Of 160,000 or so clones listed, roughly four fifths are singletons. The sample belongs to a study of cytomegalovirus exposure and HLA in healthy donors. Whole-study results and caveats: The number of N-insertions in an Asian-associated ancestry cluster was reportedly below the 666-donor mean in a later analysis.

This clonotype was obtained from a woman aged 45-65 years in good health and CMV-seronegative. Sequences were obtained from PBMCs.

The CDR3 DNA reads as TGTGCCAGCAGCCTGGTGACAGGGGTAAACACTGAAGCTTTCTTT. It translates to CASSLVTGVNTEAFF. The chain recombines TRBV7-9 with TRBJ1-1, with TRBD1 matching 8 bases. This CDR3 region has 15 residues. CDR1 and CDR2 from the germline V gene are SEHNR and FQNEAQ (reference sequence). V shed 5 bases, J shed 2 bases, and the junction held 7 bases outside the gene matches.